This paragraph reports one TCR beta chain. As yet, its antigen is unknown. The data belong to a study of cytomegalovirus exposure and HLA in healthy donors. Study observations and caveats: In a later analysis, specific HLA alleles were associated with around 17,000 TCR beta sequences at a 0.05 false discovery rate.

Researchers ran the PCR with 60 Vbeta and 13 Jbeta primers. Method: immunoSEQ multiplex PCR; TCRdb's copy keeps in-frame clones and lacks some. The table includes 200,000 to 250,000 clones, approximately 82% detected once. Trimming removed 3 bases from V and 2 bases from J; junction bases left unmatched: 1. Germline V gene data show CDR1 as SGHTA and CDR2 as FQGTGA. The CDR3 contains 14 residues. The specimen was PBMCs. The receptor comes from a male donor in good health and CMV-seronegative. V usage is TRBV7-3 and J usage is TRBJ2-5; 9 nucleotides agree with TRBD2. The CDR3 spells CASSFSGGQETQYF. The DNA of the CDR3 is TGTGCCAGCAGCTTTAGCGGGGGACAAGAGACCCAGTACTTC.